These 22 T cell receptor beta chains came from one sample sequenced in a study of shared clonotypes between healthy human individuals. CD8 cells classed as naive were CD45RO-negative and positively selected for CCR7, excluding terminally differentiated effector memory CD45RA+ cells. The protocol was immunoSEQ multiplex PCR, while the TCRdb copy is restricted to in-frame clones and leaves out a portion. The repertoire consists of more than 2 million clones, with about 94% occurring once and the leading ten covering about 1.1%. Material: naive CD8+ T cells sorted from blood. Source of these receptors: a man aged 18 to 30 in good health.

V gene TRBV15 combines with J gene TRBJ1-2; a possible D gene is TRBD1 (5 bases). Looked up from germline, CDR1 is LNHNV and CDR2 is YYDKDF (reference sequence). The CDR3 runs 14 residues. The V end was cut by 1 base, the J end by 6 bases, with 12 bases between. The CDR3 DNA reads as TGTGCCACCAGCAGAGGGGGAGGGGCGAATGGCTACACCTTC. This sequence encodes CATSRGGGANGYTF.

The chain carries TRBV18 and TRBJ2-3, with 12 nucleotides matching TRBD2. The CDR3 consists of 17 residues. Looked up from germline, CDR1 is KGHSH and CDR2 is LQKENI. V was clipped by 2 bases and J by 3 bases; unmatched bases: 6. The CDR3, as DNA: TGTGCCAGCTCACCATGGCCTAGCGGGGGGGCAACAGATACGCAGTATTTT. Encoded protein: CASSPWPSGGATDTQYF.

The chain carries TRBV27 and TRBJ2-7; 7 bases agree with TRBD2. V shed 5 bases, J shed 0 bases, and the junction held 10 bases outside the gene matches. CDR3 size: 16 residues. The germline gives CDR1 MNHEY, CDR2 SMNVEV (reference sequence). For the CDR3, the DNA is TGTGCCAGCAGTCCCTCGAGCGGGGCCCTCTCCTACGAGCAGTACTTC. This gives the protein CASSPSSGALSYEQYF.

The chain couples TRBV27 to TRBJ2-1; D is unresolved. Trimming stripped 5 bases from V and 2 bases from J, with 13 bases between. Germline V gene sequence: CDR1 MNHEY, CDR2 SMNVEV (reference sequence). This CDR3 spans 15 amino acids. The CDR3 here is CASSQQPTAYNEQFF. CDR3 sequence (DNA): TGTGCCAGCAGTCAACAGCCTACAGCCTACAATGAGCAGTTCTTC.

Details on this clone: This CDR3 is also generated by other DNA sequences in the sample. The rearrangement joins TRBV7-3 to TRBJ2-5; 9 positions match TRBD1. V was clipped by 5 bases and J by 5 bases; unmatched bases: 6. There are 14 residues in the CDR3. Germline V gene lookup returns CDR1 SGHTA and CDR2 FQGTGA. CDR3 nucleotide sequence: TGTGCCAGCAGCCTCACAGGGGGCTCGGAGACCCAGTACTTC. This gives the protein CASSLTGGSETQYF.

The chain employs TRBV7-2 and TRBJ2-1; 12 bases fit TRBD2. Trimming removed 5 bases from V and 8 bases from J; junction bases left unmatched: 7. The CDR3 consists of 15 residues. Germline V CDR1 and CDR2: SGHTA, FQGNSA. CDR3 coding DNA: TGTGCCAGCAGCCCGACTAGCGGGGGTGGAGATGAGCAGTTCTTC. Translated: CASSPTSGGGDEQFF. The variable domain in full, completed from reference TRBV7-2 and TRBJ2-1, reads GAGVSQSPSNKVTEKGKDVELRCDPISGHTALYWYRQSLGQGLEFLIYFQGNSAPDKSGLPSDRFSAERTGGSVSTLTIQRTQQEDSAVYLCASSPTSGGGDEQFFGPGTRLTVL.

The chain joins TRBV13 to TRBJ2-3; D is possibly TRBD2 (6 bases). The V end lost 6 bases, the J end lost 2 bases, and 18 bases lay between the germline ends. Germline assignment: CDR1 PRHDT and CDR2 FYEKMQ (reference sequence). The CDR3 length is 16 residues. CDR3 protein: CASSLKPLAHTDTQYF. In nucleotides, the CDR3 is TGTGCCAGCAGTTTGAAACCTCTAGCGCACACAGATACGCAGTATTTT.

In the case of this clone: Other nucleotide sequences in the sample specify the same CDR3. The CDR3 DNA reads as TGCGCCAGCAGCTTGGGACCCTATAGCAATCAGCCCCAGCATTTT. This encodes CASSLGPYSNQPQHF. This chain joins TRBV5-1 and TRBJ1-5; no firm D call. Looked up from germline, CDR1 is SGHRS and CDR2 is YFSETQ. The CDR3 runs 15 residues. V lost 0 bases, J lost 0 bases, and 7 bases lay in between.

The chain is built from TRBV6-5 and TRBJ1-1, with D possibly matching TRBD1 (6 bases). Germline V lookup: CDR1 MNHEY, CDR2 SVGAGI. The CDR3 extends over 13 amino acids. Trimming left V 5 bases short and J 6 bases short, with 13 bases between. CDR3 in amino acids: CASSQAEGAEAFF. The CDR3 nucleotides are TGTGCCAGCAGTCAGGCCGAGGGGGCTGAAGCTTTCTTT.

This sequence joins TRBV15 and TRBJ2-3, with 10 bases identical to TRBD1. The CDR3 length is 16 residues. V lost 4 bases, J lost 4 bases, and 8 bases stayed unmatched. CDR1 and CDR2 from the germline V gene are LNHNV and YYDKDF (reference sequence). Here the CDR3 DNA reads TGTGCCACCAGCACACCCGGGACAGGGGAGTCAGATACGCAGTATTTT. Protein product: CATSTPGTGESDTQYF. The variable domain in full, with the rest retrieved from reference TRBV15 and TRBJ2-3, is DAMVIQNPRYQVTQFGKPVTLSCSQTLNHNVMYWYQQKSSQAPKLLFHYYDKDFNNEADTPDNFQSRRPNTSFCFLDIRSPGLGDTAMYLCATSTPGTGESDTQYFGPGTRLTVL.

This chain links TRBV6-5 with TRBJ2-7; perhaps D is TRBD1 or TRBD2 (5 bases each). The germline V gene encodes CDR1 MNHEY and CDR2 SVGAGI. This CDR3 spans 16 amino acids. V dropped 0 bases and J dropped 7 bases, with 19 bases sitting between them. The CDR3 sequence: CASSYSSHQDTGEQYF. In DNA form, the CDR3 reads TGTGCCAGCAGTTACTCTTCACACCAGGACACGGGGGAGCAGTACTTC.

DNA of the CDR3: TGCGCCAGCAGCCAAGGGGACAGGGATAAGATCTATGGCTACACCTTC. This translates into CASSQGDRDKIYGYTF. This chain connects TRBV4-3 to TRBJ1-2, with 9 bases matching TRBD1. The CDR3 runs to 16 residues. The trim removed 1 base at V and 4 bases at J, leaving 7 bases unmatched. Per the germline V gene, CDR1 is LGHNA and CDR2 is YSLEER.

The chain has TRBV19 and TRBJ2-2; a possible D gene is TRBD2 (5 bases). Trimming stripped 2 bases from V and 4 bases from J, with 23 bases between. The CDR3 runs to 19 residues. The germline gives CDR1 LNHDA, CDR2 SQIVND (reference sequence). The CDR3 sequence: CASSIWWPRESKGTGELFF. The CDR3 nucleotides read TGTGCCAGTAGTATATGGTGGCCACGGGAAAGTAAGGGCACCGGGGAGCTGTTTTTT.

The chain joins TRBV15 to TRBJ1-1; 9 positions match TRBD1. The CDR3 is made up of 14 amino acids. The germline gives CDR1 LNHNV, CDR2 YYDKDF (reference sequence). The V segment lost 5 bases and the J segment 5 bases; nucleotides outside the gene matches: 6. DNA for the CDR3: TGTGCCACCAGCGAGGACAGGGGAATAACTGAAGCTTTCTTT. Amino acids: CATSEDRGITEAFF. Looking up the rest from reference TRBV15 and TRBJ1-1 gives the full variable domain: DAMVIQNPRYQVTQFGKPVTLSCSQTLNHNVMYWYQQKSSQAPKLLFHYYDKDFNNEADTPDNFQSRRPNTSFCFLDIRSPGLGDTAMYLCATSEDRGITEAFFGQGTRLTVV.

In the case of this clone: The sample holds other DNA sequences that translate to the same CDR3. This chain uses TRBV10-1 with TRBJ2-2; D unresolved. V gave up 0 bases and J gave up 2 bases, with 4 bases separating them. This CDR3 comprises 14 residues. CDR1 WNHNN and CDR2 SYGVQD come from the germline V gene (reference sequence). The CDR3: CASSESRNTGELFF. The CDR3 nucleotides are TGCGCCAGCAGTGAGTCACGAAACACCGGGGAGCTGTTTTTT.

The V and J genes are TRBV10-3 and TRBJ2-4; perhaps D is TRBD1 or TRBD2 (5 bases each). CDR3 length equals 15 residues. CDR1 and CDR2 (germline): ENHRY, SYGVKD. V lost 0 bases to trimming and J lost 7 bases, with 13 bases between them. The CDR3 DNA reads TGTGCCATCAGTGAGTCGAGAGGGACGAGGAACATTCAGTACTTC. This encodes CAISESRGTRNIQYF.

The rearrangement links TRBV4-3 to TRBJ1-2; 7 positions agree with TRBD1. The CDR3 runs 15 residues. Germline CDR1 and CDR2: LGHNA and YSLEER. J lost 8 bases, V lost 0 bases, and 9 bases had no gene match. The DNA of the CDR3 is TGCGCCAGCAGCCAAGATGCGGAGGGGGCGCCCGGCTACACCTTC. Protein sequence: CASSQDAEGAPGYTF.

The CDR3 DNA reads TGTGCCAGTAGTATTTGGGGGAGGAATGAGCAGTTCTTC. Encoded protein: CASSIWGRNEQFF. The chain combines TRBV19 with TRBJ2-1, with D possibly TRBD2 on 6 matching bases. Germline assignment: CDR1 LNHDA and CDR2 SQIVND (reference sequence). The V and J ends lost 3 bases and 7 bases respectively, with 10 bases between them. The CDR3 has 13 residues.

The chain joins TRBV29-1 to TRBJ1-3; D call uncertain. The CDR3 runs to 14 residues. The V gene's germline CDR1 is SQVTM and CDR2 ANQGSEA. Between the trimmed V and J ends, which lost 5 bases and 7 bases, there was a span of 18 bases. The CDR3 sequence is CSVHNDREGNTIYF. The CDR3 DNA sequence: TGCAGCGTTCATAACGACCGAGAAGGTAACACCATATATTTT.

This chain joins TRBV1 and TRBJ2-7; TRBD1 was called by the table and not checked on the DNA. TRBV1 is reported as a pseudogene. This CDR3 has 14 residues. The CDR3 sequence is CTSSPRDRVYEQYF. The CDR3 nucleotides are TGCACCAGCAGCCCGAGGGACAGGGTCTACGAGCAGTACTTC.

The V and J genes are TRBV19 and TRBJ1-5; 9 bases map to TRBD1. The CDR3 covers 16 residues. Trimming removed 0 bases from V and 5 bases from J; junction bases left unmatched: 5. The germline V gene encodes CDR1 LNHDA and CDR2 SQIVND (reference sequence). The CDR3 reads CASSIEGQGRDQPQHF. The CDR3 bases are TGTGCCAGTAGTATAGAGGGACAGGGAAGGGATCAGCCCCAGCATTTT.

The chain employs TRBV4-1 and TRBJ2-7; D might be TRBD1 (6 bases). From germline, CDR1 is MGHRA and CDR2 YSYEKL. Deletions cut 3 bases from V and 4 bases from J, with 19 bases between. The CDR3 contains 16 residues. CDR3: CASSHRAAEGVYEQYF. For the CDR3, the DNA is TGCGCCAGCAGCCACAGGGCCGCCGAGGGGGTATACGAGCAGTACTTC.